The rows below give T cell receptor beta chains drawn from one sample of a study of blood T cell repertoires in COVID-19. The protocol was immunoSEQ multiplex PCR, while the TCRdb copy is restricted to in-frame clones and leaves out a portion. The repertoire holds under 200,000 clones, with roughly 90% as singletons. Specimen: peripheral blood. The receptor source for this set is a man between 18 and 35 years old with COVID-19, enrolled during active disease. The CDR3 runs from the conserved cysteine through the conserved F or W. D genes are given only for firm matches. Size values are once, few and many counts, or a class for expanded clones, and some rows have none.

j_call | clone_size | d_call | v_call | cdr3_aa | cdr3_nt
TRBJ2-2 | NA | TRBD2 | TRBV27 | CASSTQGLAGTLNTGELFF | TGTGCCAGCAGTACCCAAGGACTAGCGGGAACGCTAAACACCGGGGAGCTGTTTTTT
TRBJ2-1 | NA | TRBD2 | TRBV29-1 | CSLSLLAGGISSYNEQFF | TGCAGCCTTTCCTTGCTAGCGGGAGGTATCAGCTCCTACAATGAGCAGTTCTTC
TRBJ2-1 | NA | TRBD2 | TRBV12-3/TRBV12-4 | CASSLGGREMTFF | TGTGCCAGCAGTTTGGGCGGGCGGGAGATGACCTTCTTC
TRBJ2-1 | once | TRBD2 | TRBV5-1 | CASAVGLTSGRASEQFF | TGCGCCAGCGCCGTAGGATTGACTAGCGGGAGGGCCAGTGAGCAGTTCTTC
TRBJ1-1 | NA | NA | TRBV5-1 | CASSLAVGEVGEAFF | TGCGCCAGCAGCTTGGCCGTCGGGGAAGTTGGTGAAGCTTTCTTT
TRBJ2-7 | NA | TRBD2 | TRBV7-2 | CASSPAGTSAYEQYF | TGTGCCAGCAGCCCAGCCGGGACTAGCGCCTACGAGCAGTACTTC
TRBJ2-7 | NA | TRBD2 | TRBV7-2 | CASSLDGTSGTYEQYF | TGTGCCAGCAGCTTAGATGGGACTAGCGGCACCTACGAGCAGTACTTC
TRBJ2-2 | NA | TRBD1 | TRBV5-6 | CASSSRQGADTGELFF | TGTGCCAGCAGCTCGCGACAGGGGGCGGACACCGGGGAGCTGTTTTTT
TRBJ2-7 | NA | TRBD1 | TRBV6-6 | CASSYAPGQGPGEQYF | TGTGCCAGCAGTTACGCCCCGGGACAGGGGCCGGGCGAGCAGTACTTC
TRBJ2-2 | NA | TRBD1 | TRBV28 | CASTRTGGYNTGELFF | TGTGCCAGCACCCGAACAGGGGGCTATAACACCGGGGAGCTGTTTTTT
TRBJ1-4 | few | TRBD1 | TRBV9 | CASSVAGGNEKLFF | TGTGCCAGCAGCGTAGCAGGGGGTAATGAAAAACTGTTTTTT
TRBJ1-5 | NA | NA | TRBV6-2/TRBV6-3 | CASSPGGNQPQHF | TGTGCCAGCAGCCCCGGGGGGAATCAGCCCCAGCATTTT
TRBJ2-1 | NA | TRBD1 | TRBV30 | CAWGRPWTGEGEQFF | TGTGCCTGGGGTAGACCTTGGACAGGGGAGGGTGAGCAGTTCTTC
TRBJ1-5 | few | NA | TRBV9 | CASSVGAFDQPQHF | TGTGCCAGCAGCGTAGGGGCGTTTGATCAGCCCCAGCATTTT
TRBJ2-7 | NA | TRBD1 | TRBV9 | CASSVGGTGSYEQYF | TGTGCCAGCAGCGTAGGTGGGACAGGGTCCTACGAGCAGTACTTC
TRBJ2-1 | NA | TRBD2 | TRBV19 | CASSINSGSSYNEQFF | TGTGCCAGTAGTATTAATAGCGGGAGCTCCTACAATGAGCAGTTCTTC
TRBJ2-7 | NA | NA | TRBV27 | CASSFPPSGQYF | TGTGCCAGCAGTTTCCCTCCATCGGGGCAGTACTTC
TRBJ1-6 | NA | NA | TRBV28 | CASTSGGEDSYNSPLHF | TGTGCCAGCACCTCCGGGGGAGAAGACTCCTATAATTCACCCCTCCACTTT
TRBJ1-6 | once | NA | TRBV27 | CASRAGVANSPLHF | TGTGCCAGCAGGGCCGGGGTCGCTAATTCACCCCTCCACTTT
TRBJ2-1 | NA | TRBD2 | TRBV24-1 | CATSGISGSSYNEQFF | TGTGCCACCAGTGGTATTAGCGGGAGCTCCTACAATGAGCAGTTCTTC
TRBJ2-7 | NA | TRBD1 | TRBV27 | CASSLSSRGSNEQYF | TGTGCCAGCAGTTTATCATCCAGGGGGTCCAACGAGCAGTACTTC
TRBJ2-7 | NA | NA | TRBV12-3/TRBV12-4 | CASTILGGSQYF | TGTGCCAGCACCATCCTTGGGGGGTCCCAGTACTTC
TRBJ1-2 | NA | TRBD1 | TRBV9 | CASSSGGQGDYGYTF | TGTGCCAGCAGCTCAGGGGGACAGGGGGACTATGGCTACACCTTC
TRBJ1-1 | NA | TRBD1 | TRBV19 | CASSRQGVGAFF | TGTGCCAGTAGTAGACAGGGTGTTGGAGCTTTCTTT
TRBJ2-5 | NA | NA | TRBV6-5 | CASNQGETQYF | TGTGCCAGCAACCAGGGGGAGACCCAGTACTTC
TRBJ2-7 | NA | TRBD2 | TRBV10-3 | CAISGALAGDEQYF | TGTGCCATCAGTGGGGCACTAGCGGGAGACGAGCAGTACTTC
TRBJ2-1 | NA | TRBD1 | TRBV11-3 | CASSLGRGTGSGNEQFF | TGTGCCAGCAGCTTAGGCCGCGGGACAGGGTCCGGGAATGAGCAGTTCTTC
TRBJ1-5 | NA | NA | TRBV10-3 | CAISESGGGNQPQHF | TGTGCCATCAGTGAGAGCGGGGGTGGCAATCAGCCCCAGCATTTT
TRBJ1-3 | NA | NA | TRBV5-6 | CASSLFSGFSGNTIYF | TGTGCCAGCAGCTTGTTTTCCGGTTTCTCTGGAAACACCATATATTTT
TRBJ1-4 | NA | TRBD1 | TRBV10-3 | CAISESYRGALATNEKLLF | TGTGCCATCAGTGAGTCCTACAGGGGCGCACTTGCAACTAATGAAAAACTGCTTTTT
TRBJ2-1 | NA | NA | TRBV5-6 | CASYGGLPPHEQFF | TGTGCCAGCTATGGAGGGCTCCCTCCCCATGAGCAGTTCTTC
TRBJ2-1 | NA | NA | TRBV7-9 | CASSELGTSKDEQFF | TGTGCCAGCAGTGAATTAGGGACTTCTAAGGATGAGCAGTTCTTC
TRBJ2-2 | NA | NA | TRBV7-2 | CASSLGQGSTGELFF | TGTGCCAGCAGCTTAGGGCAGGGCAGCACCGGGGAGCTGTTTTTT
TRBJ2-3 | NA | NA | TRBV7-7 | CASSINPGDPSTDTQYF | TGTGCCAGCAGCATCAACCCGGGGGACCCTAGCACAGATACGCAGTATTTT
TRBJ2-5 | NA | NA | TRBV9 | CASSEGELGARETQYF | TGTGCCAGCAGCGAGGGCGAGTTGGGGGCAAGGGAGACCCAGTACTTC
TRBJ1-6 | NA | NA | TRBV30 | CAWSGPGVSPLHF | TGTGCCTGGAGTGGTCCGGGGGTTTCACCCCTCCACTTT
TRBJ2-3 | NA | TRBD2 | TRBV4-2 | CASSLGTSGASTDTQYF | TGTGCCAGCAGCCTAGGGACTAGCGGGGCTAGCACAGATACGCAGTATTTT
TRBJ2-7 | NA | NA | TRBV19 | CASRQGTTYEQYF | TGTGCCAGTAGGCAGGGGACAACCTACGAGCAGTACTTC
TRBJ2-1 | NA | TRBD2 | TRBV29-1 | CSAVRTSGHNEQFF | TGCAGCGCCGTTAGGACTAGCGGGCACAATGAGCAGTTCTTC
TRBJ1-1 | NA | NA | TRBV19 | CASSTDPRDLQGGTEAFF | TGTGCCAGTAGTACAGATCCAAGGGATCTCCAAGGGGGCACTGAAGCTTTCTTT
TRBJ2-1 | NA | NA | TRBV10-3 | CAMGLTNEQFF | TGTGCCATGGGACTGACCAATGAGCAGTTCTTC
TRBJ2-1 | NA | NA | TRBV9 | CASSVTRDYNEQFF | TGTGCCAGCAGCGTAACGAGAGACTACAATGAGCAGTTCTTC
TRBJ1-4 | NA | TRBD1 | TRBV19 | CASSMGTDNEKLFF | TGTGCCAGTAGTATGGGGACAGATAATGAAAAACTGTTTTTT
TRBJ1-1 | NA | TRBD1 | TRBV7-9 | CASSSTTVDRENTEAFF | TGTGCCAGCAGCTCGACGACCGTAGACAGGGAGAACACTGAAGCTTTCTTT